This entry features one TCR beta chain sequence. Its specificity is unknown. Researchers ran immunoSEQ v3.0 at survey level. Only in-frame clones appear in the TCRdb table, and some are missing; sequencing was by immunoSEQ multiplex PCR. The sample consists of tens of thousands of clones, 80% to 95% of them appearing once. Germline V lookup: CDR1 LGHNT, CDR2 FRNRAP. V gave up 5 bases and J gave up 5 bases; unmatched junction bases: 8. This CDR3 contains 14 residues. This sample is drawn from a study of long-term antiretroviral therapy in people with HIV. Study outcomes and limitations: Pre-ART expanded TRB clones stayed dominant throughout, though often decreasing after ART.

The chain employs TRBV12-5 and TRBJ2-7, with TRBD1 matching 8 bases. The source was unsorted PBMCs, collected 4.4 years after starting antiretroviral therapy. This TCR came from a woman aged 50 to 60 with HIV. The CDR3 region has the DNA TGTGCTAGTGGTCCCGGGACAGGAAATGACGAGCAGTACTTC. It codes for CASGPGTGNDEQYF. The full variable domain, with the rest looked up from reference TRBV12-5 and TRBJ2-7, is DARVTQTPRHKVTEMGQEVTMRCQPILGHNTVFWYRQTMMQGLELLAYFRNRAPLDDSGMPKDRFSAEMPDATLATLKIQPSEPRDSAVYFCASGPGTGNDEQYFGPGTRLTVT.